One sample yielded the 2 T cell receptor beta chains listed below, sequenced in a study of OX40 agonist ivuxolimab in advanced cancers. Using immunoSEQ multiplex PCR, the repertoire was profiled, and TCRdb retains in-frame clones only, with some absent. Of 45,000 to 50,000 clones listed, 88% are singletons. The sequenced sample was CD4+ or CD8+ T cells sorted from blood, obtained in a trial of the OX40 agonist ivuxolimab. Receptors originate from an adult with an advanced solid tumor such as melanoma, head and neck, liver or kidney cancer.

The CDR3 loop is CASSPMGTDGEKLFF. DNA for the CDR3: TGCGCCAGCAGCCCGATGGGGACCGATGGTGAAAAACTGTTTTTT. The chain couples TRBV5-1 to TRBJ1-4; D might be TRBD1 (5 bases). Deletions cut 4 bases from V and 7 bases from J, with 17 bases between. CDR1 and CDR2 from the germline V gene are SGHRS and YFSETQ. The CDR3 is made up of 15 amino acids. Variable domain in full (rest from reference TRBV5-1 and TRBJ1-4): KAGVTQTPRYLIKTRGQQVTLSCSPISGHRSVSWYQQTPGQGLQFLFEYFSETQRNKGNFPGRFSGRQFSNSRSEMNVSTLELGDSALYLCASSPMGTDGEKLFFGSGTQLSVL.

The genes are TRBV5-1 and TRBJ2-1; TRBD2 matches at 9 bases. The CDR3 length is 20 residues. Germline trimming cut 4 bases from V and 5 bases from J; bases unmatched to any gene: 22. Germline lookup yields CDR1 SGHRS and CDR2 YFSETQ. CDR3 loop: CASSPRPGLATREANNEQFF. In DNA, the CDR3 is TGCGCCAGCAGCCCCCGCCCGGGACTAGCTACTCGCGAGGCTAACAATGAGCAGTTCTTC.